This passage covers 21 T cell receptor beta chains from one sample sequenced in a study of blood T cell repertoires in COVID-19. Data came from immunoSEQ multiplex PCR; TCRdb stores just in-frame clones and leaves some out. The sample lists about 480,000 clones, over 75% occurring once. Input material: PBMCs or T cells enriched from blood (not recorded which). The receptors stem from a woman in her 40s who had recovered from COVID-19.

V gene TRBV5-6 combines with J gene TRBJ2-7, with 13 bases matching TRBD2. The trim removed 2 bases at V and 5 bases at J, leaving 4 bases unmatched. This CDR3 region has 15 residues. Germline V lookup: CDR1 SGHDT, CDR2 YYEEEE. The CDR3 loop is CASSLGGTSGNEQYF. In DNA form, the CDR3 reads TGTGCCAGCAGCTTAGGGGGGACTAGCGGGAACGAGCAGTACTTC.

DNA of the CDR3: TGTGCCAGCAGCGCAACTACAGGGGCCCCCGAGTTCTTC. Translated: CASSATTGAPEFF. The chain joins TRBV2 to TRBJ2-1, with 7 nucleotides matching TRBD1. Germline CDR1 and CDR2: SNHLY and FYNNEI. J gave up 14 bases and V 6 bases, and 13 bases lay outside the gene matches. The CDR3 contains 13 residues.

J is TRBJ2-5 and V is TRBV7-2; 10 bases match TRBD1. Germline CDR1 SGHTA, CDR2 FQGNSA. V was clipped by 5 bases and J by 6 bases; unmatched bases: 12. This CDR3 is built from 16 residues. CDR3 protein: CASSHSGTGEGKTQYF. CDR3 DNA sequence: TGTGCCAGCAGCCATTCCGGGACAGGGGAGGGAAAGACCCAGTACTTC.

The J gene is TRBJ2-1, the V gene TRBV6-1, with TRBD2 matching over 11 bases. The V segment lost 4 bases and the J segment 4 bases; nucleotides outside the gene matches: 6. The germline V gene has CDR1 MNHNS and CDR2 SASEGT. The length of the CDR3 is 16 residues. The CDR3 region is CASSGAGTSGYNEQFF. The CDR3 bases are TGTGCCAGCAGTGGAGCCGGGACTAGCGGTTACAATGAGCAGTTCTTC.

This chain uses TRBV28 with TRBJ1-1, with D maybe TRBD1 (6 bases). The CDR3 has 14 residues. V was trimmed by 6 bases and J by 1 base, leaving 12 bases between them. Per the germline V gene, CDR1 is MDHEN and CDR2 is SYDVKM. The CDR3 sequence is CASRRQGTNTEAFF. The CDR3 nucleotides read TGTGCCAGCAGGAGGCAGGGGACGAACACTGAAGCTTTCTTT.

This clone came up once. The genes are TRBV15 and TRBJ1-1; 7 positions match TRBD1. Germline-derived CDR1 and CDR2 are LNHNV and YYDKDF (reference sequence). The CDR3 has 14 residues. V was pared by 1 base and J by 9 bases, with 8 bases of the junction left unmatched. CDR3 coding DNA: TGTGCCACCAGCAGAGCCGGCCTGACAGGGCAAGCTTTCTTT. It specifies CATSRAGLTGQAFF.

The V and J genes are TRBV5-4 and TRBJ2-4, with 8 bases lining up with TRBD1. The junction had 4 bases not matched to a gene; V was cut back by 5 bases and J by 9 bases. CDR1 and CDR2 from the germline V gene are SGHNT and YYREEE (reference sequence). This CDR3 comprises 12 residues. The CDR3 coding sequence is TGTGCCAGCAGGCGAGACAGGGGCATTCAGTACTTC. Its translation is CASRRDRGIQYF.

This sequence joins TRBV7-2 and TRBJ1-2, with D possibly matching TRBD1 (6 bases). The CDR3 loop spans 12 amino acids. Germline CDR1 reads SGHTA; CDR2 reads FQGNSA. The V end was cut by 4 bases, the J end by 7 bases, with 10 bases between. Here the CDR3 reads CASSSDRFGYTF. The CDR3 region has the DNA TGTGCCAGCAGCTCAGACAGGTTTGGCTACACCTTC.

The chain links TRBV5-1 to TRBJ2-3; 7 bases line up with TRBD1. The germline gives CDR1 SGHRS, CDR2 YFSETQ. This CDR3 comprises 16 residues. The V and J ends lost 5 bases and 1 base, in that order; junction bases with no gene match: 10. This CDR3 reads CASSYSEDRRTDTQYF. The CDR3 bases are TGCGCCAGCAGTTACTCCGAGGACAGGCGCACAGATACGCAGTATTTT.

J is TRBJ2-1 and V is TRBV24-1; D possibly corresponds to TRBD2 (6 bases). The germline V gene encodes CDR1 KGHDR and CDR2 SFDVKD. The CDR3 consists of 18 residues. V was cut by 3 bases and J by 2 bases, with 19 bases left in between. The CDR3: CATSDPSGGKAPYNEQFF. The CDR3 DNA is TGTGCCACCAGTGATCCTTCTGGCGGGAAGGCCCCCTACAATGAGCAGTTCTTC.

The count of this clone is one. This chain connects TRBV5-1 to TRBJ2-3; 7 positions match TRBD2. Germline V gives CDR1 SGHRS, CDR2 YFSETQ. V was clipped by 4 bases and J by 3 bases; unmatched bases: 8. This CDR3 region has 15 residues. In DNA, the CDR3 is TGCGCCAGCAGCCCAGCGGGACTTTCTACAGATACGCAGTATTTT. It encodes CASSPAGLSTDTQYF.

The DNA for the CDR3 is TGTGCCAGCAGTGGTTCCGGGACAGGGGTTTACAATGAGCAGTTCTTC. As protein: CASSGSGTGVYNEQFF. This chain joins TRBV6-1 and TRBJ2-1, with 10 bases that match TRBD1. Germline CDR1 reads MNHNS; CDR2 reads SASEGT. The CDR3 loop spans 16 amino acids. V trimming: 4 bases; J trimming: 4 bases; junction bases outside the gene matches: 7.

Note on this clone: An end of the junction differs from the germline gene, which may be a read error. This chain joins TRBV11-3 and TRBJ2-7, with 7 bases matching TRBD1. CDR3 size: 15 residues. Germline CDR1 reads SGHNT; CDR2 reads YENEEA. The CDR3 here is CASSLEGTEDYEQYF. CDR3 coding DNA: TGTGCCAGCAGCCTAGAGGGGACAGAAGACTACGAGCAGTACTTC.

V and J are TRBV9 and TRBJ1-5; D is unclear. V was clipped by 2 bases and J by 0 bases, with 9 bases between them. Germline V lookup: CDR1 SGDLS, CDR2 YYNGEE. This CDR3 region has 15 residues. As DNA, the CDR3 is TGTGCCAGCAGCGTTGATGGCAATAGCAATCAGCCCCAGCATTTT. This sequence encodes CASSVDGNSNQPQHF.

The chain employs TRBV5-5 and TRBJ1-2; no firm D call. The CDR3 has 15 amino acids. V was trimmed by 4 bases and J by 4 bases, leaving 17 bases between them. Germline V gives CDR1 SGHKS, CDR2 YYEKEE (reference sequence). The DNA of the CDR3 is TGTGCCAGCAGCGATGCAAGAGGGAGGAGCTATGGCTACACCTTC. Protein: CASSDARGRSYGYTF.

The chain employs TRBV25-1 and TRBJ1-6; 10 bases match TRBD1. The CDR3 runs 16 residues. J lost 9 bases, V lost 3 bases, and 8 bases had no gene match. Germline CDR1 and CDR2: MGHDK and SYGVNS. The CDR3 spells CASSDSRTGGSSPLHF. The CDR3 DNA reads as TGTGCCAGCAGTGACAGTCGGACAGGGGGATCTTCACCCCTCCACTTT.

V is TRBV7-2 and J is TRBJ2-6; 7 bases line up with TRBD2. Germline CDR1 and CDR2: SGHTA and FQGNSA. Losses at the gene ends were 5 bases for V and 2 bases for J; bases not matched to a gene: 9. The CDR3 consists of 17 residues. This CDR3 is CASSTQTLAAGANVLTF. The CDR3, as DNA: TGTGCCAGCAGCACCCAGACGCTAGCGGCTGGGGCCAACGTCCTGACTTTC.

The V gene is TRBV29-1, the J gene TRBJ2-5, with a weak D call TRBD1 (6 bases). V dropped 3 bases and J dropped 5 bases, with 10 bases sitting between them. The CDR3 covers 12 residues. Per germline, CDR1 SQVTM and CDR2 ANQGSEA. DNA of the CDR3: TGCAGCGTTGAGAACAGGGACGAGACCCAGTACTTC. It is translated as CSVENRDETQYF.

The gene calls are TRBV9 and TRBJ2-1; D remains ambiguous. Germline V gene data show CDR1 as SGDLS and CDR2 as YYNGEE. Trimming shortened V by 4 bases and J by 8 bases, and 25 bases separated the two germline ends. CDR3 length equals 17 residues. CDR3 in amino acids: CASSPAVRIARIDEQFF. The CDR3, as DNA: TGTGCCAGCAGCCCCGCCGTTCGGATAGCAAGGATAGATGAGCAGTTCTTC.

The chain combines TRBV7-8 with TRBJ2-5, with D possibly matching TRBD1 (6 bases). CDR3 length equals 16 residues. Germline lookup yields CDR1 SGHVS and CDR2 FQNEAQ. The V end was cut by 4 bases, the J end by 2 bases, with 17 bases between. CDR3 in amino acids: CASSSILRTAQETQYF. CDR3 DNA: TGTGCCAGCAGCTCGATATTGCGGACAGCTCAAGAGACCCAGTACTTC.

The genes are TRBV18 and TRBJ2-7, with D possibly TRBD1 on 6 matching bases. With 1 base removed from V and 3 bases from J, the gap between germline ends came to 10 bases. Germline CDR1 is KGHSH and CDR2 is LQKENI. The CDR3 loop spans 14 amino acids. The CDR3 DNA reads TGTGCCAGCTCACCACATCAGGGGAACTACGAGCAGTACTTC. Protein sequence: CASSPHQGNYEQYF.